The entry below describes one T cell receptor (beta chain). The antigen is not known. The data belong to a study of OX40 agonist ivuxolimab in advanced cancers. Across the study: Dose-escalation patients were diagnosed with hepatocellular carcinoma, melanoma, renal cell cancer or head and neck cancer. Study outcomes and limitations: Doses of 0.1 to 3.0 mg/kg were accompanied by clonal expansion of CD4+ and CD8+ blood T cells by week 6. Antigens targeted by the expanded peripheral T cells were not determined.

The data were produced by immunoSEQ multiplex PCR, yet TCRdb's version contains in-frame clones alone and is incomplete. The table shows 20,000 to 25,000 clones, with around 83% occurring only once. The ends lost 6 bases at V and 4 bases at J; junction bases unmatched: 2. The CDR3 is 12 amino acids. CDR1 MNHNY and CDR2 SVGAGI come from the germline V gene (reference sequence). The specimen was CD4+ or CD8+ T cells sorted from blood, collected in a trial of the OX40 agonist ivuxolimab. This TCR derives from an adult with an advanced solid tumor such as melanoma, head and neck, liver or kidney cancer. This sequence joins TRBV6-6 and TRBJ2-5, with 7 bases aligning to TRBD2. CDR3 amino acids: CASSPGGETQYF. The CDR3 nucleotides are TGTGCCAGCAGCCCGGGGGGAGAGACCCAGTACTTC.